This section outlines one T cell receptor beta chain sequence together with its context. Its specificity is not known. Roughly 0.45 to 1 ug RNA was reverse transcribed with random hexamers. Across 54 Vbeta and 13 Jbeta, TCR beta CDR3 was amplified with immunoSEQ multiplex PCR. MiXCR was run by TCRdb on the immunoSEQ multiplex PCR reads, yielding one entry per CDR3 protein. The profile shows 150,000 or so distinct CDR3 sequences, over 85% of them singletons. The CDR3 contains 11 residues. Per the germline V gene, CDR1 is MGHDK and CDR2 is SYGVNS. V gave up 11 bases and J gave up 6 bases, with 12 bases separating them. This entry is derived from a study of CD8 T cells in Susac syndrome. Study-level findings and limits: It was acknowledged by the study that relatively few individuals were included in its TCR sequencing and HLA analysis.

Controls were healthy donors (matched for age and sex). The chain joins TRBV25-1 to TRBJ2-3; D is perhaps TRBD1 or TRBD2 (6 bases each). Sequenced sample: CD4+ T cells from PBMCs. The receptor was derived from a human donor in good health. The CDR3 bases are TGTGCCTCGGGGGCAGCCGATACGCAGTATTTT. This codes for CASGAADTQYF. Using reference TRBV25-1 and TRBJ2-3 for the parts outside the CDR3, the full variable domain is EADIYQTPRYLVIGTGKKITLECSQTMGHDKMYWYQQDPGMELHLIHYSYGVNSTEKGDLSSESTVSRIRTEHFPLTLESARPSHTSQYLCASGAADTQYFGPGTRLTVL.